Listed below are T cell receptor beta chains from one sample, sequenced in a study of blood T cell repertoires in COVID-19. TCRdb's table, derived via immunoSEQ multiplex PCR, lists solely in-frame clones and lacks some. This table holds 350,000 to 550,000 clones, around 89% found once. The material sequenced was peripheral blood. The receptors were gathered from a woman aged 30 to 39 with acute or convalescent COVID-19. The CDR3 runs from the conserved cysteine through the conserved F or W. Each record gives: clone size, V gene, J gene, D gene, CDR3 protein, CDR3 DNA. The D gene is left open where the match is weak. A clone size is listed for some rows: how often the clone was seen (once, few, many), or a class if it is expanded.

-	TRBV12-5	TRBJ1-5	-	CASGLAAGGGQPQHF	TGTGCTAGTGGTTTGGCGGCCGGTGGGGGCCAGCCCCAGCATTTT
few	TRBV5-1	TRBJ2-1	TRBD2	CASSLAPSGGVNEQFF	TGCGCCAGCAGCTTGGCCCCTAGCGGGGGGGTCAATGAGCAGTTCTTC
-	TRBV19	TRBJ1-1	-	CASSTRGGWNSEAFF	TGTGCCAGTAGTACCAGGGGAGGGTGGAATTCTGAAGCTTTCTTT
-	TRBV13	TRBJ1-2	TRBD1	CASSLASGGGYGYTF	TGTGCCAGCAGCTTAGCATCAGGGGGTGGCTATGGCTACACCTTC
-	TRBV5-1	TRBJ2-7	TRBD1	CASSLRQGFYEQYF	TGCGCCAGCAGCTTAAGACAGGGATTTTACGAGCAGTACTTC
-	TRBV10-3	TRBJ1-2	-	CAISNKDLAGYGYTF	TGTGCCATCAGTAACAAGGACCTAGCGGGCTATGGCTACACCTTC
-	TRBV28	TRBJ1-2	TRBD1	CASGRGRVGYTF	TGTGCCAGCGGCAGGGGGCGCGTGGGCTACACCTTC
-	TRBV5-1	TRBJ2-7	TRBD1	CATGQGSSEQYF	TGCGCCACGGGACAGGGGTCATCCGAGCAGTACTTC
-	TRBV5-3	TRBJ1-4	-	CARSLPTSRTIHNEKLFF	TGTGCCAGAAGCTTGCCCACCTCAAGGACAATCCATAATGAAAAACTGTTTTTT
-	TRBV28	TRBJ2-1	TRBD2	CASAPGGRWDEQFF	TGTGCCAGCGCTCCGGGGGGGCGATGGGATGAGCAGTTCTTC
few	TRBV29-1	TRBJ2-2	-	CSASEEAFSGELFF	TGCAGCGCATCCGAGGAGGCCTTCTCCGGGGAGCTGTTTTTT
-	TRBV10-1	TRBJ1-6	TRBD1	CASSEWGRSGGRYNSPLHF	TGCGCCAGCAGTGAGTGGGGGAGGTCAGGGGGTCGGTATAATTCACCCCTCCACTTT
-	TRBV28	TRBJ2-1	-	CASSLGPRSDIF	TGTGCCAGCAGTTTAGGGCCCCGTAGCGATATCTTC
-	TRBV7-2	TRBJ2-7	-	CASSLARLALEQYF	TGTGCCAGCAGCTTAGCGCGCCTAGCTCTCGAGCAGTACTTC
-	TRBV29-1	TRBJ1-2	-	CSIDSPYGYTF	TGCAGCATAGACAGTCCTTATGGCTACACCTTC
once	TRBV4-1	TRBJ2-1	TRBD2	CASSQVFTSGAPNEQFF	TGCGCCAGCAGCCAGGTCTTTACTAGCGGGGCCCCCAATGAGCAGTTCTTC
-	TRBV5-4	TRBJ1-2	-	CASSMDGSYGYTF	TGTGCCAGCAGCATGGACGGGAGCTATGGCTACACCTTC
few	TRBV19	TRBJ1-1	-	CASSPVNTEAFF	TGTGCCAGTAGTCCGGTGAACACTGAAGCTTTCTTT
-	TRBV2	TRBJ2-3	TRBD2	CASSEALLGPSGLADTQYF	TGTGCCAGCAGTGAAGCGCTTCTGGGGCCTAGCGGATTAGCAGATACGCAGTATTTT
-	TRBV2	TRBJ1-3	-	CASRPGTTLSGNTIYF	TGTGCCAGCAGACCGGGAACCACCCTCTCTGGAAACACCATATATTTT
-	TRBV19	TRBJ2-3	-	CASSLGGPSTDTQYF	TGTGCCAGTTCGCTTGGCGGGCCTAGCACAGATACGCAGTATTTT
-	TRBV28	TRBJ1-2	-	CASSFTGQGHYGYTF	TGTGCCAGCAGTTTCACTGGCCAGGGGCACTATGGCTACACCTTC
-	TRBV6-5	TRBJ2-2	-	CASSTGIGELFF	TGTGCCAGCAGTACAGGGATCGGGGAGCTGTTTTTT
-	TRBV19	TRBJ2-1	TRBD2	CASAEKRGGRNEQFF	TGTGCCAGTGCCGAAAAGCGGGGGGGCCGGAATGAGCAGTTCTTC
-	TRBV19	TRBJ1-4	TRBD1	CASRDRVKRTINEKLFF	TGTGCCAGTCGTGACAGGGTGAAGAGGACAATTAATGAAAAACTGTTTTTT
few	TRBV7-9	TRBJ2-7	TRBD2	CASSPSSGENSYEQYF	TGTGCCAGCAGCCCTTCCAGCGGGGAAAACTCCTACGAGCAGTACTTC
-	TRBV4-1	TRBJ2-3	-	CASSQDRILGGLKYTQYF	TGCGCCAGCAGCCAAGATAGGATCTTGGGCGGGTTAAAATATACGCAGTATTTT
-	TRBV9	TRBJ1-1	-	CASSVGPRWNTEAFF	TGTGCCAGCAGCGTAGGGCCCAGATGGAACACTGAAGCTTTCTTT
many	TRBV6-6	TRBJ1-2	TRBD1	CASRDRGFYGYTF	TGTGCCAGCCGGGACAGGGGATTCTATGGCTACACCTTC
-	TRBV11-2	TRBJ2-1	-	CASSLGPRGLNEQFF	TGTGCCAGCAGCTTAGGACCAAGGGGGTTAAATGAGCAGTTCTTC
once	TRBV20-1	TRBJ1-1	-	CSARDQAVAFF	TGCAGTGCTAGAGATCAGGCTGTAGCTTTCTTT
-	TRBV3-1/TRBV3-2	TRBJ2-2	TRBD2	CASSQDLGEGGELFF	TGTGCCAGCAGCCAAGATTTGGGGGAGGGCGGGGAGCTGTTTTTT
-	TRBV15	TRBJ2-7	TRBD1	CATSRDRQGYEQYF	TGTGCCACCAGCAGAGATCGACAGGGATACGAGCAGTACTTC
-	TRBV2	TRBJ1-5	TRBD1	CASSEGLDRDQPQHF	TGTGCCAGCAGTGAAGGTCTTGACAGGGATCAGCCCCAGCATTTT
-	TRBV27	TRBJ1-1	-	CASSSSNTEAFF	TGTGCCAGCAGTTCCTCGAACACTGAAGCTTTCTTT
-	TRBV11-2	TRBJ2-1	TRBD1	CASSKRDRAYNEQFF	TGTGCCAGCAGCAAGAGGGACAGGGCCTACAATGAGCAGTTCTTC
-	TRBV11-2	TRBJ2-7	TRBD2	CASSRSGGNYEQYF	TGTGCCAGCAGCCGGTCGGGGGGTAACTACGAGCAGTACTTC
once	TRBV9	TRBJ2-5	-	CASSAGAGQGQETQYF	TGTGCCAGCAGCGCTGGAGCCGGGCAGGGTCAAGAGACCCAGTACTTC
-	TRBV24-1	TRBJ2-1	-	CATSERDNEQFF	TGTGCCACCAGTGAAAGAGACAATGAGCAGTTCTTC
few	TRBV5-8	TRBJ2-2	TRBD2	CASSSTSGGPNTGELFF	TGTGCCAGCAGCTCGACTAGCGGGGGACCGAACACCGGGGAGCTGTTTTTT
few	TRBV30	TRBJ2-7	-	CAWSSTQGHYEQYF	TGTGCCTGGAGTAGCACGCAAGGACACTACGAGCAGTACTTC
-	TRBV6-1	TRBJ1-6	-	CASSEASRGYPYNSPLHF	TGTGCCAGCAGTGAAGCATCCAGGGGCTACCCCTATAATTCACCCCTCCACTTT
-	TRBV9	TRBJ1-3	-	CASSGQASGNTIYF	TGTGCCAGCAGCGGTCAGGCCTCTGGAAACACCATATATTTT
-	TRBV2	TRBJ2-2	TRBD2	CASSPRSGANTGELFF	TGTGCCAGCAGCCCCCGTAGCGGGGCGAACACCGGGGAGCTGTTTTTT
few	TRBV7-9	TRBJ1-5	-	CARDHGSCSNQPQHF	TGTGCCAGGGACCACGGGAGTTGTAGCAATCAGCCCCAGCATTTT
few	TRBV19	TRBJ1-1	-	CASSMAGNEAFF	TGTGCCAGTAGTATGGCAGGGAATGAAGCTTTCTTT